The following is a T cell receptor beta chain sequence with its context. Trimming removed 5 bases from V and 2 bases from J, with 14 bases in between. Germline CDR1 and CDR2: SQVTM and ANQGSEA. The CDR3 runs to 14 residues. The data were obtained in a study of blood T cell repertoires in COVID-19. Clones were read by immunoSEQ multiplex PCR, and TCRdb kept only the in-frame ones, dropping some. The table has about 190,000 clones, roughly 90% seen once. Sequencing was performed on peripheral blood. This clonotype was sampled from a man aged 18 to 35 with active or convalescent COVID-19. This sequence joins TRBV29-1 and TRBJ2-3, with D possibly matching TRBD2 (6 bases). CDR3 loop: CSVLRGEATDTQYF. DNA of the CDR3: TGCAGCGTTCTTCGCGGGGAGGCCACAGATACGCAGTATTTT.